This T cell receptor beta chain was found in a study of blood T cell repertoires in COVID-19. The wider study: Collection of acute and convalescent COVID-19 samples took place in the United States, Italy and Spain.

In the original workflow: Reference gene primer amplification gave nucleated cell count estimates. Assay used: immunoSEQ multiplex PCR; TCRdb lists only in-frame clones, some missing. That table gives V, J and clone size, and the DNA gave D and trimming. This sample has 350,000 to 400,000 clones, with about 89% found just once. Germline V gene sequence: CDR1 KGHSH, CDR2 LQKENI. This CDR3 spans 16 amino acids. Trimming took 3 bases from V and 8 from J, leaving 22 bases between them. The origin of this receptor is a woman in her thirties with COVID-19, enrolled during active disease. Sequencing was done on a sample of peripheral blood. The gene calls are TRBV18 and TRBJ1-2; D remains unclear. The CDR3 here is CASSPIMDGGRWGYTF. CDR3 DNA sequence: TGTGCCAGCTCACCTATTATGGACGGCGGGCGATGGGGCTACACCTTC. The full variable domain, with the rest looked up from reference TRBV18 and TRBJ1-2, is NAGVMQNPRHLVRRRGQEARLRCSPMKGHSHVYWYRQLPEEGLKFMVYLQKENIIDESGMPKERFSAEFPKEGPSILRIQQVVRGDSAAYFCASSPIMDGGRWGYTFGSGTRLTVV.